The TCR beta chain under discussion was sequenced for a study of siplizumab effects on memory and regulatory T cells. There are 19 residues in the CDR3. Germline V gives CDR1 KGHSH, CDR2 LQKENI. J gave up 0 bases and V 8 bases, and 19 bases lay outside the gene matches. This table comes from immunoSEQ multiplex PCR, and its TCRdb copy is limited to in-frame clones, with some not included. The sample carries tens of thousands of clones, 90% to 95% recorded once. Regarding the study as a whole: With siplizumab, cumulative frequency of CD4+ memory-derived alloreactive sequences dropped significantly.

This clone was observed a single time. Its antigen is unidentified. Sequencing was performed on CD8+ T cells sorted from blood. J is TRBJ2-4 and V is TRBV18, with TRBD1 matching over 7 bases. The TCR comes from a human donor in good health. The CDR3 nucleotides are TGTGCCAGCGAGACCACCGATCTGGGACAGAATTTAGCCAAAAACATTCAGTACTTC. Its protein is CASETTDLGQNLAKNIQYF.